Listed below are T cell receptor beta chains from one sample, sequenced in a study of blood T cell repertoires in COVID-19. The data were produced by immunoSEQ multiplex PCR, yet TCRdb's version contains in-frame clones alone and is incomplete. The sample has fewer than 350,000 clones, 65% to 90% seen once. Sequenced material: peripheral blood. The receptors originated from a woman aged 55-69 years with active or convalescent COVID-19. The CDR3 runs from the conserved cysteine through the conserved F or W. D genes are given only for firm matches. Clone size is stated in some rows and not others, as once, few, many or a class when expanded.

size,V,D,J,DNA,CDR3
-,TRBV7-2,-,TRBJ2-5,TGTGCCAGCAGCTTAGTTGGAGGCCAGTACCAAGAGACCCAGTACTTC,CASSLVGGQYQETQYF
-,TRBV23-1,-,TRBJ2-7,TGCGCCAGCAGTCGTGAACAGGATCGGGCCTACGAGCAGTACTTC,CASSREQDRAYEQYF
-,TRBV10-1,TRBD1,TRBJ1-2,TGCGCCAGCAGTGAGTCGAGGACAGGGGAAGGTGGCTACACCTTC,CASSESRTGEGGYTF
-,TRBV7-6,-,TRBJ2-1,TGTGCCAGCAGCCAGGGGTGGGGTGGGGGCGCATCGTACAATGAGCAGTTCTTC,CASSQGWGGGASYNEQFF
-,TRBV12-3/TRBV12-4,-,TRBJ1-5,TGTGCCAGCAGTTTCAGGGTTCAGCCCCAGCATTTT,CASSFRVQPQHF
-,TRBV7-2,TRBD1,TRBJ1-2,TGTGCCAGCAGCTTGGGGACAGGGAGCTACACCTTC,CASSLGTGSYTF
-,TRBV19,-,TRBJ2-7,TGTGCCACCCCGGAGGGAATGGGGAGCTCCTACGAGCAGTACTTC,CATPEGMGSSYEQYF
-,TRBV11-3,TRBD2,TRBJ2-1,TGTGCCAGCAGCGAAAGGAGCTCTAGCGGGGGCTATGAGCAGTTCTTC,CASSERSSSGGYEQFF
-,TRBV10-3,TRBD2,TRBJ2-1,TGTGCCATCAGTACCGGGACTAGATTGGTAAATGAGCAGTTCTTC,CAISTGTRLVNEQFF
-,TRBV3-1/TRBV3-2,-,TRBJ1-2,TGTGCCAGCAGCCCCGGTTTTGGCTACACCTTC,CASSPGFGYTF
-,TRBV7-9,-,TRBJ2-2,TGTGCCAGCAGCCTCGAGGGAGAGGGCAGCGGGGAGCTGTTTTTT,CASSLEGEGSGELFF
-,TRBV24-1,TRBD1,TRBJ2-5,TGTGCCACCAGTGATTTGACCGGGACAGGGAAAGAGACCCAGTACTTC,CATSDLTGTGKETQYF
-,TRBV10-3,TRBD1,TRBJ1-2,TGTGCCATCAGTGGGGGACAGGGGGCGAACTATGGCTACACCTTC,CAISGGQGANYGYTF
-,TRBV7-6,-,TRBJ1-2,TGTGCCAGCAGCCCCCGGGACACTCAAAACTATGGCTACACCTTC,CASSPRDTQNYGYTF
-,TRBV19,-,TRBJ1-5,TGTGCCAGTAGTATAGAAGGTAGGGGAGGACAGCCCCAGCATTTT,CASSIEGRGGQPQHF
-,TRBV7-9,-,TRBJ1-2,TGTGCCAGCAGCTTAGATGGGGCTCCGCGCTACACCTTC,CASSLDGAPRYTF
-,TRBV27,TRBD1,TRBJ1-4,TGTGCCAGCAGTCCCCGGACAGGTGAAAAACTGTTTTTT,CASSPRTGEKLFF
few,TRBV2,-,TRBJ2-3,TGTGCCAGCAGTGAAGCGCGGGGGCGCACAGATACGCAGTATTTT,CASSEARGRTDTQYF
many,TRBV5-4,-,TRBJ1-3,TGTGCCAGCAGCTTGGCTCTAGGGGAAAAGGTTAACACCATATATTTT,CASSLALGEKVNTIYF
-,TRBV7-9,-,TRBJ1-2,TGTGCCAGCAGCTTAAACCAGGGGTCTGGCTACACCTTC,CASSLNQGSGYTF
once,TRBV6-1,-,TRBJ2-4,TGTGCCAGCAGTGAGATGGGGCAGGGAGGAAACATTCAGTACTTC,CASSEMGQGGNIQYF
-,TRBV5-1,TRBD1,TRBJ1-2,TGCGCCAGCAGCTTGATCCAAACAGGGGGGTATGGCTACACCTTC,CASSLIQTGGYGYTF
-,TRBV29-1,-,TRBJ2-6,TGCAGCGTCGCATCACAGGTAACTGGGGCCAACGTCCTGACTTTC,CSVASQVTGANVLTF
-,TRBV2,TRBD1,TRBJ2-7,TGTGCCAGCAGAGAGGACAGGGACTACGAGCAGTACTTC,CASREDRDYEQYF
-,TRBV13,-,TRBJ1-3,TGTGCCAGCAGCTTTTGGCGGGCCCCTGGAAACACCATATATTTT,CASSFWRAPGNTIYF
-,TRBV30,-,TRBJ2-7,TGTGCCTGGAGTGTTCTCGGGGACGAGCAGTACTTC,CAWSVLGDEQYF
-,TRBV27,TRBD1,TRBJ2-2,TGTGCCAGCAGTTTGTCCGGGACAGGAACGGCCGGGGAGCTGTTTTTT,CASSLSGTGTAGELFF
-,TRBV5-5,-,TRBJ1-1,TGTGCCAGCAGCTTGGTAGTTGAGCCGGGACTGGGGACTTTCTTT,CASSLVVEPGLGTFF
once,TRBV12-5,-,TRBJ2-1,TGTGCTAGTGGTTTGGTAACTGGCAATGAGCAGTTCTTC,CASGLVTGNEQFF
-,TRBV6-5,-,TRBJ1-1,TGTGCCAGCAGTTACGATGGGGGGTCCACTGAAGCTTTCTTT,CASSYDGGSTEAFF
-,TRBV5-8,-,TRBJ1-2,TGTGCCAGCAGCCGGGGTAGGGAGGGCTACACCTTC,CASSRGREGYTF
-,TRBV27,TRBD1,TRBJ1-4,TGTGCCAGCAGTTTATCGATCCCCACAGGGGGCCAAGAAAAACTGTTTTTT,CASSLSIPTGGQEKLFF